This TCR beta chain emerged from a study of blood T cells in healthy people across ages. With a J-beta primer mix and a sample-barcoded 5' primer, a second PCR ran roughly 6 to 11 cycles. Each cDNA molecule carried a tag from a template-switch adaptor that contained 12 random nucleotides. TCRdb passed the 5' RACE reads through MiXCR, listing each CDR3 protein once. This sample carries roughly 720,000 distinct CDR3 sequences, about 53% of them seen once, and the ten largest clones take roughly 40%. A remark on this clonotype: Its antigen is still unknown.

Findings and caveats of the study: Naive T cell percentage strongly correlated with TCR beta diversity.

CDR1 SGHRS and CDR2 YFSETQ come from the germline V gene. V was pared by 4 bases and J by 2 bases, with 10 bases between. The CDR3 consists of 14 residues. The sample providers were healthy Caucasian people from Russia, aged about 6 to 90. The receptor was isolated from a man older than 75 in good health. The rearrangement links TRBV5-1 to TRBJ2-1; possible D gene TRBD2, 6 bases. The specimen sequenced was blood. The CDR3 coding sequence is TGCGCCAGCAGCCAGGAGGGTGCCTACAATGAGCAGTTCTTC. Protein product: CASSQEGAYNEQFF. Filled out from reference TRBV5-1 and TRBJ2-1, the complete variable domain reads KAGVTQTPRYLIKTRGQQVTLSCSPISGHRSVSWYQQTPGQGLQFLFEYFSETQRNKGNFPGRFSGRQFSNSRSEMNVSTLELGDSALYLCASSQEGAYNEQFFGPGTRLTVL.